This T cell receptor (beta chain) is from a study of shared clonotypes between healthy human individuals. The germline V and J ends were trimmed by 4 bases and 0 bases, with 11 bases remaining between them. The CDR3 runs to 15 residues. CDR1 is SGHTS and CDR2 is YDEGEE in the germline V gene. Sequencing was performed with immunoSEQ multiplex PCR; in TCRdb, only in-frame clones are kept and a portion is missing. The sample includes 1 million to 1.3 million clones, around 78% of them seen just once. The material sequenced was memory CD4+ T cells from PBMCs. Subset described: CD45RA-negative fraction. This sequence was found in a young man in good health. Some clones in this sample may be carry-over from other donors' samples. The V and J genes are TRBV5-8 and TRBJ2-4, with D unclear. CDR3 sequence (DNA): TGTGCCAGCAGCCCCCGAGGCTTAGCCAAAAACATTCAGTACTTC. Residues: CASSPRGLAKNIQYF.